One and the same sample provided the 30 T cell receptor beta chains below, sequenced in a study of neurological immune-mediated disorders. TCRdb re-called the 5' RACE reads with MiXCR, one entry per CDR3 protein. The sample holds about 79,000 distinct CDR3 sequences, roughly 13% seen once. The material sequenced was PBMCs. The source of these receptors is a woman between 50 and 59 years old in good health.

This clonotype was detected ten times or more. The rearrangement links TRBV5-1 to TRBJ2-7, with 7 bases lining up with TRBD2. J gave up 7 bases and V 2 bases, and 9 bases lay outside the gene matches. CDR3 length: 14 residues. Germline V gene data show CDR1 as SGHRS and CDR2 as YFSETQ. CDR3 DNA: TGCGCCAGCAGCTTAGGACTAGTGGAAGGGGAGCAGTACTTC. Its translation: CASSLGLVEGEQYF. Using reference TRBV5-1 and TRBJ2-7 for the parts outside the CDR3, the full variable domain is KAGVTQTPRYLIKTRGQQVTLSCSPISGHRSVSWYQQTPGQGLQFLFEYFSETQRNKGNFPGRFSGRQFSNSRSEMNVSTLELGDSALYLCASSLGLVEGEQYFGPGTRLTVT.

Details on this clonotype: Likely a read error: the CDR3 ends without its conserved phenylalanine or tryptophan. The limits of the CDR3 on the DNA are not certain, so only TCRdb's listed CDR3 is given. The chain joins TRBV12-3 or TRBV12-4 to TRBJ2-7. The CDR3 spans 13 residues, counting both ends. The CDR3 sequence: CASSLEYSYEQHL.

This clonotype was observed at least ten times. The CDR3 protein is CASSRTSGNEQYF. CDR3 coding DNA: TGTGCCAGCAGCCGGACTAGCGGGAACGAGCAGTACTTC. The chain links TRBV3-1 to TRBJ2-7, with 12 bases lining up with TRBD2. V lost 4 bases to trimming and J lost 5 bases; unmatched junction nucleotides: 0. Germline V CDR1 and CDR2: LGHDT, YNNKEL (reference sequence). The CDR3 is made up of 13 amino acids.

This clonotype was recorded many times. V is TRBV3-1 and J is TRBJ2-5, with D unresolved. This CDR3 region has 14 residues. Deletions cut 4 bases from V and 2 bases from J, with 11 bases between. The germline gives CDR1 LGHDT, CDR2 YNNKEL (reference sequence). CDR3 amino acids: CASSLEARQETQYF. The CDR3 bases are TGTGCCAGCAGCCTAGAAGCTAGACAAGAGACCCAGTACTTC.

This chain connects TRBV4-3 to TRBJ1-4, with D uncertain. Germline CDR1 is LGHNA and CDR2 is YSLEER. This CDR3 has 13 amino acids. V was shortened by 0 bases and J by 8 bases, with 7 bases between the two germline ends. The CDR3 bases are TGCGCCAGCAGCCAAGATTTACGGGAAAAACTGTTTTTT. Its protein is CASSQDLREKLFF.

This clonotype occurred a few times. The chain joins TRBV5-1 to TRBJ1-1; 9 positions agree with TRBD1. The V segment lost 4 bases and the J segment 3 bases; nucleotides outside the gene matches: 7. CDR1 is SGHRS, CDR2 YFSETQ, per germline. The CDR3 covers 15 residues. For the CDR3, the DNA is TGCGCCAGCAGCATAGACAGGGGGGCCGACACTGAAGCTTTCTTT. Its translation is CASSIDRGADTEAFF.

This clonotype was found many times. The chain couples TRBV12-3 or TRBV12-4 to TRBJ2-3; D might be TRBD1 or TRBD2, each matching 6 bases. V was cut by 3 bases and J by 0 bases, with 16 bases left in between. The CDR3 is 17 amino acids. CDR3 in amino acids: CASSFAGRGRSTDTQYF. CDR3 nucleotide sequence: TGTGCCAGCAGTTTCGCCGGTCGGGGGCGAAGCACAGATACGCAGTATTTT.

This clonotype was seen repeatedly, ten times or more. The chain couples TRBV24-1 to TRBJ2-1, with TRBD2 identical over 9 bases. CDR3 length equals 16 residues. Germline lookup yields CDR1 KGHDR and CDR2 SFDVKD. V was pared by 5 bases and J by 2 bases, with 6 bases of the junction left unmatched. The CDR3 coding sequence is TGTGCCACCAGTGGCTTACCTAGCGGGACCTACAATGAGCAGTTCTTC. It yields the protein CATSGLPSGTYNEQFF.

This clonotype appeared many times. This sequence joins TRBV27 and TRBJ2-1, with a possible D match to TRBD1 (6 bases). Germline-derived CDR1 and CDR2 are MNHEY and SMNVEV (reference sequence). The CDR3 length is 15 residues. The germline V and J ends were trimmed by 9 bases and 5 bases, with 20 bases remaining between them. CDR3 in DNA: TGTGCCAGTAGGTCCGACTCCCAGGGGCACAATGAGCAGTTCTTC. Translated: CASRSDSQGHNEQFF.

In its sample, this clonotype was seen many times. This sequence joins TRBV7-2 and TRBJ2-3; tentatively, D is TRBD1 or TRBD2 (5 bases each). The CDR3 has 16 residues. Germline assignment: CDR1 SGHTA and CDR2 FQGNSA. With 5 bases removed from V and 4 bases from J, the gap between germline ends came to 19 bases. The CDR3 here is CASSEIPGPTADTQYF. For the CDR3, the DNA is TGTGCCAGCAGCGAAATTCCGGGACCGACGGCAGATACGCAGTATTTT. Complete variable domain (other parts from reference TRBV7-2 and TRBJ2-3): GAGVSQSPSNKVTEKGKDVELRCDPISGHTALYWYRQSLGQGLEFLIYFQGNSAPDKSGLPSDRFSAERTGGSVSTLTIQRTQQEDSAVYLCASSEIPGPTADTQYFGPGTRLTVL.

This clonotype was picked up many times. V usage is TRBV20-1 and J usage is TRBJ2-1; maybe TRBD1 (5 bases). The CDR3 has 14 residues. Germline CDR1 is DFQATT and CDR2 is SNEGSKA (reference sequence). The V and J ends lost 5 bases and 6 bases respectively, with 17 bases between them. Here the CDR3 DNA reads TGCAGTGCTCCCCTTCGGGCAGGGTCCAATGAGCAGTTCTTC. Translated: CSAPLRAGSNEQFF.

This clonotype showed up many times. The chain has TRBV5-1 and TRBJ1-6, with D unresolved. Germline CDR1 reads SGHRS; CDR2 reads YFSETQ. With 0 bases removed from V and 7 bases from J, the gap between germline ends came to 20 bases. The CDR3 sequence is 18 residues long. This chain's CDR3 is CASSLAVTANYENSPLHF. The CDR3 bases are TGCGCCAGCAGCTTGGCGGTCACGGCTAACTATGAGAATTCACCCCTCCACTTT.

The table lists this clonotype with a count of one. One junction end disagrees with the germline gene, perhaps due to a read error. V usage is TRBV5-1 and J usage is TRBJ2-7; D remains unclear. The CDR3 covers 14 residues. Germline CDR1 reads SGHRS; CDR2 reads YFSETQ. Written as DNA, the CDR3 is TGCGCCAGCAGCCGGTACGCAGGTTCCTACGATCAGTACTTC. Translating it yields CASSRYAGSYDQYF.

This clonotype appeared many times. CDR3 DNA sequence: TGTGCCAGAACCTCCGAGGGGGAACGTCGCTACGAGCAGTACTTC. It encodes CARTSEGERRYEQYF. V is TRBV6-4 and J is TRBJ2-7, with D maybe TRBD1 (6 bases). Germline loops: CDR1 MRHNA, CDR2 SNTAGT. The CDR3 consists of 15 residues. V was cut by 9 bases and J by 3 bases, with 21 bases left in between.

This clonotype was recorded many times. The chain has TRBV20-1 and TRBJ1-5; 11 nucleotides align to TRBD1. Germline values: CDR1 DFQATT, CDR2 SNEGSKA (reference sequence). V lost 3 bases, J lost 5 bases, and 9 bases stayed unmatched. The CDR3 loop spans 16 amino acids. The CDR3 loop is CSARLRTGQGDQPQHF. In nucleotides, the CDR3 is TGCAGTGCTAGGCTTAGAACGGGACAGGGGGATCAGCCCCAGCATTTT.

This clonotype came up many times. The J gene is TRBJ2-1, the V gene TRBV3-1; D might be TRBD1 or TRBD2, each matching 5 bases. This CDR3 is built from 14 residues. Germline-derived CDR1 and CDR2 are LGHDT and YNNKEL (reference sequence). Between the trimmed V and J ends, which lost 4 bases and 8 bases, there was a span of 15 bases. CDR3 in amino acids: CASSPRDRLDEQFF. Written as DNA, the CDR3 is TGTGCCAGCAGCCCCCGGGACCGTCTCGATGAGCAGTTCTTC.

About this clonotype: Since a much larger clone is just one base distant, this may be a read error. CDR3 sequence (DNA): TGCACCAGCAGAGGAGGCGGGGGCAGAGGTGATGAGCAGTTCTTC. This gives the protein CTSRGGGGRGDEQFF. The chain uses TRBV5-1 and TRBJ2-1, with D tentatively TRBD2 (7 bases). This CDR3 region has 15 residues. Germline assignment: CDR1 SGHRS and CDR2 YFSETQ.

This chain uses TRBV11-2 with TRBJ2-3, with D unclear. The V end lost 5 bases, the J end lost 2 bases, and 14 bases lay between the germline ends. CDR3 size: 15 residues. Germline loops: CDR1 SGHAT, CDR2 FQNNGV. The CDR3 region is CASSLLASDTDTQYF. DNA of the CDR3: TGTGCCAGCAGCCTATTAGCCTCCGACACAGATACGCAGTATTTT.

This clonotype has a count of ten or more. This chain connects TRBV29-1 to TRBJ2-7; 8 nucleotides agree with TRBD2. V shed 4 bases, J shed 3 bases, and the junction held 5 bases outside the gene matches. The germline gives CDR1 SQVTM, CDR2 ANQGSEA. CDR3 length equals 13 residues. DNA of the CDR3: TGCAGCGTTGCTCCGGGAGGGCTCTACGAGCAGTACTTC. Its translation: CSVAPGGLYEQYF.

This clonotype came up a few times. The chain links TRBV3-1 to TRBJ2-2; TRBD1 agrees at 9 bases. CDR3 length: 18 amino acids. V was clipped by 0 bases and J by 6 bases; unmatched bases: 11. Germline V lookup: CDR1 LGHDT, CDR2 YNNKEL (reference sequence). CDR3: CASSQDLTGTGKAGELFF. CDR3 DNA: TGTGCCAGCAGCCAAGACCTGACCGGGACAGGGAAGGCCGGGGAGCTGTTTTTT. Based on the CDR3 plus reference TRBV3-1 and TRBJ2-2, the full variable domain is DTAVSQTPKYLVTQMGNDKSIKCEQNLGHDTMYWYKQDSKKFLKIMFSYNNKELIINETVPNRFSPKSPDKAHLNLHINSLELGDSAVYFCASSQDLTGTGKAGELFFGEGSRLTVL.

This clonotype was detected only a few times. This chain connects TRBV5-1 to TRBJ2-5, with a possible D match to TRBD1 (6 bases). CDR3 length: 14 amino acids. The V end lost 4 bases, the J end lost 5 bases, and 15 bases lay between the germline ends. Germline V CDR1 and CDR2: SGHRS, YFSETQ. The DNA of the CDR3 is TGCGCCAGCAGCCCAACAGGGTCCTGGGAGACCCAGTACTTC. This translates into CASSPTGSWETQYF.

The chain carries TRBV5-1 and TRBJ2-7; D uncertain. The CDR3 contains 17 residues. V was trimmed by 1 base and J by 2 bases, leaving 19 bases between them. The germline V gene has CDR1 SGHRS and CDR2 YFSETQ. CDR3 sequence reads: CASSLNAADPGTYEQYF. The DNA for the CDR3 is TGCGCCAGCAGCTTGAATGCGGCCGACCCAGGAACCTACGAGCAGTACTTC.

This clonotype has at least ten counts. The CDR3 loop is CASSFGGGETQYF. In nucleotides, the CDR3 is TGCGCCAGCAGCTTTGGCGGCGGGGAGACCCAGTACTTC. The rearrangement links TRBV5-1 to TRBJ2-5; weak D call: TRBD2 (5 bases). The V gene's germline CDR1 is SGHRS and CDR2 YFSETQ. The V gene lost 2 bases and the J gene lost 5 bases, with 10 bases spanning the gap. The CDR3 sequence is 13 residues long.

This clonotype turned up a few times. The chain carries TRBV7-2 and TRBJ2-1, with 10 bases that match TRBD2. Germline V gene lookup returns CDR1 SGHTA and CDR2 FQGNSA. The junction had 1 base not matched to a gene; V was cut back by 4 bases and J by 4 bases. The CDR3 loop spans 14 amino acids. CDR3 loop: CASSSSGGYNEQFF. CDR3 nucleotides: TGTGCCAGCAGCTCTAGCGGGGGTTACAATGAGCAGTTCTTC. Supplemented by reference TRBV7-2 and TRBJ2-1, the full variable domain reads GAGVSQSPSNKVTEKGKDVELRCDPISGHTALYWYRQSLGQGLEFLIYFQGNSAPDKSGLPSDRFSAERTGGSVSTLTIQRTQQEDSAVYLCASSSSGGYNEQFFGPGTRLTVL.

This clonotype was observed many times. The chain uses TRBV5-1 and TRBJ2-4; D may be TRBD2 (6 bases). Trimming took 4 bases from V and 9 from J, leaving 23 bases between them. The length of the CDR3 is 16 residues. CDR1 and CDR2 (germline): SGHRS, YFSETQ. In DNA, the CDR3 is TGCGCCAGCAGCCCGGCGCCAGCGGGCGGAGGGGCCATTCAGTACTTC. It yields the protein CASSPAPAGGGAIQYF. Filled out from reference TRBV5-1 and TRBJ2-4, the complete variable domain reads KAGVTQTPRYLIKTRGQQVTLSCSPISGHRSVSWYQQTPGQGLQFLFEYFSETQRNKGNFPGRFSGRQFSNSRSEMNVSTLELGDSALYLCASSPAPAGGGAIQYFGAGTRLSVL.

This clonotype was counted at least ten times. This chain connects TRBV5-1 to TRBJ1-1; 7 bases are shared with TRBD1. This CDR3 has 17 amino acids. Germline assignment: CDR1 SGHRS and CDR2 YFSETQ. V lost 4 bases to trimming and J lost 1 base; unmatched junction nucleotides: 13. CDR3 sequence reads: CASSRVGGQAGNTEAFF. The CDR3 region has the DNA TGCGCCAGCAGCCGGGTAGGTGGACAGGCGGGGAACACTGAAGCTTTCTTT.

This clonotype was seen repeatedly, ten times or more. CDR3 loop: CSATGGTGDSPLHF. For the CDR3, the DNA is TGCAGTGCTACGGGGGGGACAGGGGATTCACCCCTCCACTTT. The rearrangement uses TRBV20-1 and TRBJ1-6; 10 bases are a match to TRBD1. Germline CDR1 DFQATT, CDR2 SNEGSKA (reference sequence). The CDR3 runs 14 residues. The trim removed 4 bases at V and 8 bases at J, leaving 5 bases unmatched.

On this clonotype itself: A much larger clone lies a single base off, so this may be a read error. This rearrangement joins TRBV27 to TRBJ2-6; 9 nucleotides agree with TRBD1. Germline V gives CDR1 MNHEY, CDR2 SMNVEV (reference sequence). Trimming removed 6 bases from V and 0 bases from J; junction bases left unmatched: 6. The CDR3 is 17 residues long. The CDR3 nucleotides are TGTGCCAGCAGACGGGACAGGGCGACCTCTGGGGCCAACGTCCTGACTTTC. Its translation is CASRRDRATSGANVLTF. Variable domain in full (rest from reference TRBV27 and TRBJ2-6): EAQVTQNPRYLITVTGKKLTVTCSQNMNHEYMSWYRQDPGLGLRQIYYSMNVEVTDKGDVPEGYKVSRKEKRNFPLILESPSPNQTSLYFCASRRDRATSGANVLTFGAGSRLTVL.

This clonotype was observed at least ten times. This chain links TRBV5-1 with TRBJ2-3, with 14 nucleotides matching TRBD2. Losses at the gene ends were 4 bases for V and 2 bases for J; bases not matched to a gene: 3. CDR3 length: 16 amino acids. Germline CDR1 SGHRS, CDR2 YFSETQ. The CDR3 region has the DNA TGCGCCAGCAGCCCGGGACTAGCGGGAGACACAGATACGCAGTATTTT. Translation: CASSPGLAGDTDTQYF. Full variable domain (remainder filled in from reference TRBV5-1 and TRBJ2-3): KAGVTQTPRYLIKTRGQQVTLSCSPISGHRSVSWYQQTPGQGLQFLFEYFSETQRNKGNFPGRFSGRQFSNSRSEMNVSTLELGDSALYLCASSPGLAGDTDTQYFGPGTRLTVL.

This clonotype appeared many times. This chain connects TRBV12-3 or TRBV12-4 to TRBJ2-1; TRBD2 aligns across 11 bases. The CDR3 runs to 16 residues. The V and J ends lost 6 bases and 7 bases, in that order; junction bases with no gene match: 11. DNA of the CDR3: TGTGCCAGCAGATACGGGACTAGCGGATTTCAGAATGAGCAGTTCTTC. It specifies CASRYGTSGFQNEQFF.